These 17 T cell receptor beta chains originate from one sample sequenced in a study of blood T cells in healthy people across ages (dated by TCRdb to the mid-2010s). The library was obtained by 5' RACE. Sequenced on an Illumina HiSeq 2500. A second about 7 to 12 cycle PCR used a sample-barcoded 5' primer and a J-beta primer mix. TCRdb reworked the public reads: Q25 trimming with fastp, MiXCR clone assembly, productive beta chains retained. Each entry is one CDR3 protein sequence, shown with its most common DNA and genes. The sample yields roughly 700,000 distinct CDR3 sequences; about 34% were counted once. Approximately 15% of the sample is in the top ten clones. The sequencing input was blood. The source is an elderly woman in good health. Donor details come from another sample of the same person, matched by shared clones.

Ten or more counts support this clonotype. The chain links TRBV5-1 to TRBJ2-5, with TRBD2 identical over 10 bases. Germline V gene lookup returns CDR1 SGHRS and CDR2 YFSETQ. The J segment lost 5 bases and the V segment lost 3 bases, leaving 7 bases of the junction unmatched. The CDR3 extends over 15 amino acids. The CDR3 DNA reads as TGCGCCAGCAGCTCTGGGGCTAGCGGGGGCGAGACCCAGTACTTC. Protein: CASSSGASGGETQYF.

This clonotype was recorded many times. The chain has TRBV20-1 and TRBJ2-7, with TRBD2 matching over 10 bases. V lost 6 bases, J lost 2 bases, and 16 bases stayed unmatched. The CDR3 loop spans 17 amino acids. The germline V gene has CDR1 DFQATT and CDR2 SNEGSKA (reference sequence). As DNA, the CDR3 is TGCAGTGCCCAACCCAGTAGCGGGGGGACCTTTACCTACGAGCAGTACTTC. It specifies CSAQPSSGGTFTYEQYF.

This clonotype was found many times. CDR3 region: CSARGQGRNYGYTF. The DNA of the CDR3 is TGCAGTGCTAGAGGACAGGGGAGAAACTATGGCTACACCTTC. This chain connects TRBV20-1 to TRBJ1-2, with 8 bases identical to TRBD1. The CDR3 is made up of 14 amino acids. Germline CDR1 and CDR2: DFQATT and SNEGSKA (reference sequence). With 1 base clipped from V and 2 bases from J, the junction kept 3 bases outside the gene matches.

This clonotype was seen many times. The CDR3 DNA is TGTGCCAGCAGCTTAGTGCCCCAGTACGAGCAGTACTTC. Translating it yields CASSLVPQYEQYF. This sequence joins TRBV7-6 and TRBJ2-7, with no clear D. This CDR3 contains 13 residues. Germline loops: CDR1 SGHVS, CDR2 FNYEAQ. Trimming took 1 base from V and 4 from J, leaving 8 bases between them.

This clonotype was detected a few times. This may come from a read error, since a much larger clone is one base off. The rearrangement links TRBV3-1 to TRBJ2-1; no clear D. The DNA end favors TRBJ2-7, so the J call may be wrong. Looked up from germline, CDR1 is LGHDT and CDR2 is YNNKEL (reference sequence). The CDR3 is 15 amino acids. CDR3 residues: CASSQARVSYNEQYF. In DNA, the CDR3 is TGTGCCAGCAGCCAAGCAAGGGTTTCCTACAATGAGCAGTACTTC.

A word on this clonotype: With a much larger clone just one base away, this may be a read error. This CDR3 reads CSATKTGLNAEAFF. For the CDR3, the DNA is TGCAGTGCCACCAAGACAGGGCTTAACGCTGAAGCTTTCTTT. V usage is TRBV20-1 and J usage is TRBJ1-1; 7 positions agree with TRBD1. Trimming removed 6 bases from V and 6 bases from J; junction bases left unmatched: 13. The CDR3 is 14 residues long. In germline, CDR1 is DFQATT, CDR2 SNEGSKA (reference sequence).

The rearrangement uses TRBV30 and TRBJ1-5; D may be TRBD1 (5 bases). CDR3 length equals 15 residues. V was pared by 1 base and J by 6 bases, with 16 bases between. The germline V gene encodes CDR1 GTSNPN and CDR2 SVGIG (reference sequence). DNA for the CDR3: TGTGCCTGGAGTGCCCCAGTGGGGCTCAGTCAGCCCCAGCATTTT. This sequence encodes CAWSAPVGLSQPQHF.

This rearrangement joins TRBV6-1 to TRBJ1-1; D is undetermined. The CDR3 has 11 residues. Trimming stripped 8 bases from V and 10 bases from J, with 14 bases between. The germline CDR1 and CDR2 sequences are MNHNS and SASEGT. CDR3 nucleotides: TGTGCCAGCTCGTTTGCCCTAGGAGCTTTCTTT. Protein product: CASSFALGAFF.

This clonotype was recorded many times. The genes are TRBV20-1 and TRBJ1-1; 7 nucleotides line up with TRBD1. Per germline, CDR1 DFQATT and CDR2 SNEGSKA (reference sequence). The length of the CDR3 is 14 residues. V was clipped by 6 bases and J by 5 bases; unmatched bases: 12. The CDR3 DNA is TGCAGTGCGGTTCCCCTACAGGGGAGGACTGAAGCTTTCTTT. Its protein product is CSAVPLQGRTEAFF.

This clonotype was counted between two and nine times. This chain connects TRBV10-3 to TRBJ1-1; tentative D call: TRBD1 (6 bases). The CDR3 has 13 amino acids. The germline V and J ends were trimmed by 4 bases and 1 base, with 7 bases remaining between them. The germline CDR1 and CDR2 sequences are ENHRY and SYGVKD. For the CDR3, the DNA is TGTGCCATCAGTGGAGGGGGGAACACTGAAGCTTTCTTT. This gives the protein CAISGGGNTEAFF.

The CDR3 sequence: CASSCGGQETQYF. DNA of the CDR3: TGTGCCAGCAGTTGCGGCGGCCAAGAGACCCAGTACTTC. The V gene is TRBV6-6, the J gene TRBJ2-4, with D unclear. The J call may be mistaken, given a closer DNA end match to TRBJ2-5. From germline, CDR1 is MNHNY and CDR2 SVGAGI (reference sequence). This CDR3 contains 13 residues.

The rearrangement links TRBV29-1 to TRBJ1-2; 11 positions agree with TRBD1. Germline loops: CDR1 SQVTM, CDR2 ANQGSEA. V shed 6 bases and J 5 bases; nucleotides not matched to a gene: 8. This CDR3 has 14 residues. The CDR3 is CSVGGQGARYGYTF. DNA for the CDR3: TGCAGCGTCGGTGGACAGGGGGCAAGATATGGCTACACCTTC.

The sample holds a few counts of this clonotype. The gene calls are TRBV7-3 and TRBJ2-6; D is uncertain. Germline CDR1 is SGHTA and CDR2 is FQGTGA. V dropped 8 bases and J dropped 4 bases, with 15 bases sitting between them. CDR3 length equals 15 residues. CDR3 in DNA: TGTGCCAGCTCACCCTGGGTATCAGGGGCCAACGTCCTGACTTTC. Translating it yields CASSPWVSGANVLTF.

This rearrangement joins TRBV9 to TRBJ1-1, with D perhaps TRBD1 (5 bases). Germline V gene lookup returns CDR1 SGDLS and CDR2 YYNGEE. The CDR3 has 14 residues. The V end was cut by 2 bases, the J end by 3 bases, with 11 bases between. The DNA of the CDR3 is TGTGCCAGCAGCGTCGGGGCTGGACACACTGAAGCTTTCTTT. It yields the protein CASSVGAGHTEAFF.

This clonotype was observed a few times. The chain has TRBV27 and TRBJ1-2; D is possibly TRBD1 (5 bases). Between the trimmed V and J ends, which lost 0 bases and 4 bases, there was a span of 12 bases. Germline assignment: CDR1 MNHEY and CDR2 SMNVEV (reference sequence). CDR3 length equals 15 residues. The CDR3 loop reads CASSLSSAGRYGYTF. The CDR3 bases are TGTGCCAGCAGTTTATCTAGTGCAGGGCGCTATGGCTACACCTTC.

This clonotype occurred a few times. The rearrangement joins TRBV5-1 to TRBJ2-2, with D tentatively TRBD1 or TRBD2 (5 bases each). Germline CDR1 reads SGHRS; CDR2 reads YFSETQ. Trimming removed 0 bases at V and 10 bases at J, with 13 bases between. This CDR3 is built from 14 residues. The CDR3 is CASSLVGTAQELFF. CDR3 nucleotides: TGCGCCAGCAGCTTGGTCGGGACCGCGCAGGAGCTGTTTTTT.

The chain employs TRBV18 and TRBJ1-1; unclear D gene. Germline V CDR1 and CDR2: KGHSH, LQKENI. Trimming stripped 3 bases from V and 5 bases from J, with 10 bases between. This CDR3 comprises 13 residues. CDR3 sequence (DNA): TGTGCCAGCTCACCGGAAGAAAGGACTGAAGCTTTCTTT. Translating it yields CASSPEERTEAFF.